This T cell receptor beta chain was documented in a study of blood T cell repertoires in COVID-19. Study-level information: Some COVID-19 samples were acute and others convalescent; all came from the United States, Italy and Spain. Sample material is recorded as cDNA or gDNA derived from T cells, B-cell-depleted T cells, or PBMCs.

In the source study's methods: For nucleated cells, counts were estimated from reference gene primer amplification. Profiled with immunoSEQ multiplex PCR; TCRdb holds only in-frame clones, not every one. That table gives V, J and clone size, and the DNA gave D and trimming. The sample holds around 67,000 clones, under 95% seen once. Germline loops: CDR1 MGHRA, CDR2 YSYEKL. The V segment lost 1 base and the J segment 5 bases; nucleotides outside the gene matches: 4. The length of the CDR3 is 16 residues. The source is a human donor in a cohort sampled during active COVID-19. The specimen sequenced was peripheral blood. The chain employs TRBV4-1 and TRBJ1-6; 8 bases are shared with TRBD1. CDR3 DNA: TGCGCCAGCAGCCAAGGGACAGGGTTGAATAATTCACCCCTCCACTTT. It codes for CASSQGTGLNNSPLHF.